Sequencing of this TCR beta chain was carried out in a study of T cell responses to AZD1222 COVID-19 vaccine. Overall study results and limits: Spike-specific TCR repertoires showed rising breadth and depth after two AZD1222 doses. Unmutated variant regions are reportedly targeted by nearly half of spike-specific TCRs. CD4 TCRs covered the whole spike, strongest at regions 160-218 and 743-854.

CDR1 is SGHRS, CDR2 YFSETQ, per germline. V dropped 3 bases and J dropped 3 bases, with 6 bases sitting between them. This CDR3 spans 12 amino acids. Some clones are missing from TCRdb's copy, which holds only in-frame ones; the method was immunoSEQ multiplex PCR. The sample includes roughly 140,000 clones, 85% to 95% of them seen just once. As for this clone: Antigen specificity is unknown.

The V gene is TRBV5-1, the J gene TRBJ1-2, with D perhaps matching TRBD1 (6 bases). Specimen: peripheral blood, collected after recovery from COVID-19. The sequence was collected from an adult who had recovered from COVID-19. CDR3 DNA sequence: TGCGCCAGCAGCTACAGGGACTATGGCTACACCTTC. It is translated as CASSYRDYGYTF.